The next 19 T cell receptor beta chains were all read from a single sample in a study of blood T cell repertoires in COVID-19 (dated by TCRdb to about 2020). The library relied on the immunoSEQ multiplex PCR assay. TCRdb re-hosts the immuneACCESS table, in-frame sequences only. Its copies lack some clones; in the studies checked, an unresolved V gene accounts for under half of them, and the cause for the rest is not known. The sample table shows around 200,000 clones, and under 90% are seen once. The top ten hold about 6% of the sample. Input material: peripheral blood. The receptor source for this set is an elderly man with acute or convalescent COVID-19.

This chain connects TRBV7-2 to TRBJ1-2, with D perhaps matching TRBD1 (6 bases). There are 13 residues in the CDR3. Trimming shortened V by 8 bases and J by 5 bases, and 15 bases separated the two germline ends. Germline V gene data show CDR1 as SGHTA and CDR2 as FQGNSA. CDR3 in amino acids: CASVVRGGYGYTF. In DNA, the CDR3 is TGTGCCAGCGTGGTTAGAGGGGGTTATGGCTACACCTTC.

This sequence joins TRBV7-3 and TRBJ2-1; TRBD2 agrees at 9 bases. Trimming at V came to 1 base and at J to 9 bases, leaving 13 bases not matched to a gene. This CDR3 contains 17 residues. Germline CDR1 reads SGHTA; CDR2 reads FQGTGA. This CDR3 reads CASSLNRIAGVSSEQFF. CDR3 DNA sequence: TGTGCCAGCAGCTTAAATCGGATAGCGGGAGTAAGCAGTGAGCAGTTCTTC.

The genes are TRBV28 and TRBJ2-7; the match to TRBD2 covers 16 bases. Looked up from germline, CDR1 is MDHEN and CDR2 is SYDVKM. Trimming at V came to 7 bases and at J to 6 bases, leaving 18 bases not matched to a gene. There are 19 residues in the CDR3. CDR3 loop: CASISPGLAGGPFPLEQYF. As DNA, the CDR3 is TGTGCCAGCATCTCCCCGGGACTAGCGGGAGGGCCTTTCCCCCTCGAGCAGTACTTC.

The gene calls are TRBV7-8 and TRBJ2-3; D remains unclear. CDR1 and CDR2 from the germline V gene are SGHVS and FQNEAQ. The CDR3 extends over 14 amino acids. The V and J ends lost 1 base and 2 bases respectively, with 7 bases between them. CDR3 nucleotides: TGTGCCAGCAGCTTAGACTTTTCCACAGATACGCAGTATTTT. Translated: CASSLDFSTDTQYF.

The chain links TRBV5-1 to TRBJ1-2, with a possible D match to TRBD1 (6 bases). The CDR3 sequence is 14 residues long. The V gene lost 0 bases and the J gene lost 13 bases, with 19 bases spanning the gap. CDR1 and CDR2 from the germline V gene are SGHRS and YFSETQ. The CDR3 loop reads CASSLAATSGVGTF. The CDR3 nucleotides are TGCGCCAGCAGCTTGGCTGCCACTTCAGGGGTAGGCACCTTC.

The chain carries TRBV5-8 and TRBJ2-2; D might be TRBD2 (5 bases). This CDR3 comprises 16 residues. Trimming stripped 4 bases from V and 0 bases from J, with 13 bases between. Germline CDR1 reads SGHTS; CDR2 reads YDEGEE. DNA of the CDR3: TGTGCCAGCAGCCCGGAGGCGGTGGCGAACACCGGGGAGCTGTTTTTT. This sequence encodes CASSPEAVANTGELFF.

V is TRBV7-9 and J is TRBJ1-4, with D possibly matching TRBD1 (6 bases). Germline V gene sequence: CDR1 SEHNR, CDR2 FQNEAQ (reference sequence). The CDR3 has 15 amino acids. V dropped 1 base and J dropped 4 bases, with 10 bases sitting between them. This CDR3 reads CASSLDGQSNEKLFF. CDR3 DNA sequence: TGTGCCAGCAGCTTAGACGGACAGAGTAATGAAAAACTGTTTTTT.

The rearrangement links TRBV11-1 to TRBJ2-2; D is undetermined. Germline CDR1 SGHAT, CDR2 FQDESV (reference sequence). CDR3 length: 13 residues. CDR3 DNA: TGTGCAGCCGGTGTGGTGAACACCGGGGAGCTGTTTTTT. It translates to CAAGVVNTGELFF.

The chain employs TRBV9 and TRBJ2-7; TRBD1 matches 12 bases. CDR3 length: 15 residues. Germline V CDR1 and CDR2: SGDLS, YYNGEE. The trim removed 4 bases at V and 6 bases at J, leaving 8 bases unmatched. The CDR3 nucleotides read TGTGCCAGCAGCCGCAGCGGGACAGGGGGCGCCGAGCAGTACTTC. It specifies CASSRSGTGGAEQYF.

The chain combines TRBV19 with TRBJ2-3; the match to TRBD1 covers 10 bases. This CDR3 region has 16 residues. Germline CDR1 and CDR2: LNHDA and SQIVND (reference sequence). V dropped 9 bases and J dropped 3; count of bases not matched to a gene: 12. In DNA, the CDR3 is TGTGCCAGCAGAGAGACCGGGACAGGGGAAACAGATACGCAGTATTTT. This codes for CASRETGTGETDTQYF.

The chain carries TRBV10-2 and TRBJ2-3; possibly TRBD2 for D (5 bases). The V gene lost 3 bases and the J gene lost 10 bases, with 11 bases spanning the gap. Germline V gene sequence: CDR1 WSHSY, CDR2 SAAADI. The CDR3 extends over 12 amino acids. This CDR3 reads CASSDGTSPQYF. The CDR3 DNA is TGCGCCAGCAGTGACGGTACTAGTCCGCAGTATTTT.

The table lists this clone with a few counts. The chain uses TRBV29-1 and TRBJ2-1; 12 bases agree with TRBD2. Germline values: CDR1 SQVTM, CDR2 ANQGSEA. The V gene end was trimmed by 7 bases and the J gene end by 3 bases; junction bases not matched to a gene: 7. This CDR3 is built from 15 residues. In nucleotides, the CDR3 is TGCAGCGCCCGACTAGCGGGAGCGGGCTACAATGAGCAGTTCTTC. This codes for CSARLAGAGYNEQFF.

The V and J genes are TRBV27 and TRBJ2-7; 9 bases fit TRBD1. V lost 3 bases and J lost 2; bases outside the gene matches: 8. Germline V gene lookup returns CDR1 MNHEY and CDR2 SMNVEV (reference sequence). This CDR3 is built from 16 residues. The CDR3 coding sequence is TGTGCCAGCAGTTTTTCGGGACAGGGTTTCCCCTACGAGCAGTACTTC. It codes for CASSFSGQGFPYEQYF.

The rearrangement uses TRBV5-4 and TRBJ2-1; 12 positions agree with TRBD2. V lost 5 bases, J lost 8 bases, and 8 bases stayed unmatched. CDR1 SGHNT and CDR2 YYREEE come from the germline V gene (reference sequence). CDR3 length: 15 residues. DNA for the CDR3: TGTGCCAGCAGTGCCGGGACTAGCGGGTTGGATGAGCAGTTCTTC. Protein sequence: CASSAGTSGLDEQFF.

This sequence joins TRBV3-1 (or the pseudogene TRBV3-2) and TRBJ2-1; unclear D gene. The germline V gene has CDR1 LGHDT and CDR2 YNNKEL (reference sequence). The V gene lost 1 base and the J gene lost 2 bases, with 3 bases spanning the gap. This CDR3 is built from 13 residues. CDR3 nucleotide sequence: TGTGCCAGCAGCCAAGCCGCCTACAATGAGCAGTTCTTC. Its translation: CASSQAAYNEQFF.

This chain joins TRBV3-1 (or the pseudogene TRBV3-2) and TRBJ2-3; perhaps TRBD1 as D (7 bases). V lost 4 bases, J lost 9 bases, and 14 bases lay in between. The length of the CDR3 is 13 residues. Germline V lookup: CDR1 LGHDT, CDR2 YNNKEL (reference sequence). CDR3 sequence (DNA): TGTGCCAGCAGCCCTCGACAGGGAGGCACGCAGTATTTT. This translates into CASSPRQGGTQYF.

The genes are TRBV20-1 and TRBJ2-3; D is ambiguous. Between the trimmed V and J ends, which lost 3 bases and 1 base, there was a span of 5 bases. Germline CDR1 is DFQATT and CDR2 is SNEGSKA (reference sequence). The CDR3 totals 12 residues. Written as DNA, the CDR3 is TGCAGTGCTAGTCAGGGCACAGATACGCAGTATTTT. Protein product: CSASQGTDTQYF.

The V call is TRBV6-2 or TRBV6-3, the J call TRBJ1-2; perhaps TRBD1 as D (6 bases). This CDR3 has 16 residues. With 0 bases removed from V and 0 bases from J, the gap between germline ends came to 11 bases. From germline, CDR1 is MNHEY and CDR2 SVGEGT. The chain's CDR3 is CASSYSSGHPNYGYTF. CDR3 coding DNA: TGTGCCAGCAGTTACTCGTCGGGACATCCTAACTATGGCTACACCTTC.

The chain carries TRBV19 and TRBJ1-4, with 8 positions matching TRBD1. V was pared by 4 bases and J by 5 bases, with 6 bases of the junction left unmatched. This CDR3 is 15 amino acids long. The germline gives CDR1 LNHDA, CDR2 SQIVND (reference sequence). CDR3 region: CASSTQGARNEKLFF. CDR3 DNA sequence: TGTGCCAGTAGTACCCAGGGGGCTAGGAATGAAAAACTGTTTTTT. Complete variable domain (other parts from reference TRBV19 and TRBJ1-4): DGGITQSPKYLFRKEGQNVTLSCEQNLNHDAMYWYRQDPGQGLRLIYYSQIVNDFQKGDIAEGYSVSREKKESFPLTVTSAQKNPTAFYLCASSTQGARNEKLFFGSGTQLSVL.